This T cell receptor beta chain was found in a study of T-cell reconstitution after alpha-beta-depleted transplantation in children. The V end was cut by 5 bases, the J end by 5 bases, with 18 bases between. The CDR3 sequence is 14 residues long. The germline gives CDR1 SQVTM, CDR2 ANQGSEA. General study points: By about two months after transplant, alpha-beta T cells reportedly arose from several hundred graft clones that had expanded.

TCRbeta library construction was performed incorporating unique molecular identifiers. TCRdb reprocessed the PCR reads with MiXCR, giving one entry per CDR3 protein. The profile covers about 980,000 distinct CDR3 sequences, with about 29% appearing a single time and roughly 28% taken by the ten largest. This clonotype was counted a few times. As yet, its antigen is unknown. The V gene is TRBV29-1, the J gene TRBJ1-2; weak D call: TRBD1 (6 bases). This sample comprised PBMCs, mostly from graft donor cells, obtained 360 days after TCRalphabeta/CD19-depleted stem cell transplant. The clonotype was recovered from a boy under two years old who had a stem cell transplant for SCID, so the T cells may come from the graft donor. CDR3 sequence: CSVPLTGLGYGYTF. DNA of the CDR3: TGCAGCGTTCCCCTAACAGGGCTTGGATATGGCTACACCTTC.